This T cell receptor beta chain derives from a study of control samples from healthy donors and cancer patients. Assay used: immunoSEQ multiplex PCR; TCRdb lists only in-frame clones, some missing. The sample consists of 120,000 or so clones, more than 70% of them appearing once. This CDR3 is 14 amino acids long. The germline V and J ends were trimmed by 4 bases and 0 bases, with 9 bases remaining between them. CDR1 MNHNY and CDR2 SVGAGI come from the germline V gene (reference sequence). Sample: blood. The receptor was isolated from a man between 60 and 75 years old in good health. This chain connects TRBV6-6 to TRBJ1-1; D unresolved. This CDR3 reads CASSWGGMNTEAFF. The CDR3 DNA reads as TGTGCCAGCAGTTGGGGAGGCATGAACACTGAAGCTTTCTTT.